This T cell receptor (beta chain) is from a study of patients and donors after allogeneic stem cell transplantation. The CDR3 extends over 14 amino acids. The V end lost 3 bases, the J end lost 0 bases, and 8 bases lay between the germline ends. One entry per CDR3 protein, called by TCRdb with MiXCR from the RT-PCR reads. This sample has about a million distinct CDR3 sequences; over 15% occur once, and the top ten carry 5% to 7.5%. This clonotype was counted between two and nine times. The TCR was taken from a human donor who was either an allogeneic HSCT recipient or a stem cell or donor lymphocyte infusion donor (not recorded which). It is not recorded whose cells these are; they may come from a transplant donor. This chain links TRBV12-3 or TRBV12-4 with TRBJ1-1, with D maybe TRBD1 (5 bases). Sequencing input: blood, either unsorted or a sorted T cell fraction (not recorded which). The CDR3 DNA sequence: TGTGCCAGCAGTTTCGGACACTTGAACACTGAAGCTTTCTTT. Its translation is CASSFGHLNTEAFF.